These 15 T cell receptor beta chains came from one sample sequenced in a study of regulatory T cells in long-lasting Graves disease. Through Arm-PCR of CDR3 regions and iRepertoire HTBI primers, TCR beta libraries were built. MiXCR, run by TCRdb on the multiplex PCR reads, gives a single entry per CDR3 protein. The repertoire holds over 250,000 distinct CDR3 sequences, roughly 21% seen once, with more than 50% in the top ten. Time point indicated: persistent/refractory GD, antithyroid drugs over 5 years with positive TRAb. PBMCs provided the RNA from which the TCR library was made. Here the sequenced sample was peripheral blood mononuclear cells (PBMCs), taken when the disease was refractory, from a patient treated with antithyroid drugs. These receptors were taken from a female donor with Graves disease.

To note about this clonotype: At one of its ends the junction is not consistent with the germline gene, which may arise from a read error. This chain links TRBV7-2 with TRBJ2-7; D is perhaps TRBD1 or TRBD2 (5 bases each). Per the germline V gene, CDR1 is SGHTA and CDR2 is FQGNSA. The CDR3 sequence is 16 residues long. In DNA form, the CDR3 reads TGCGCCAGCAGCCCTAGGTGGGGGACCCCTCTCTCCGAGCAGTACTTC. This encodes CASSPRWGTPLSEQYF.

In regard to this clonotype: Sequence at one end of the junction differs from germline and may be a read error. The chain is built from TRBV6-1 and TRBJ2-2, with D unclear. This CDR3 comprises 14 residues. CDR1 is MNHNS, CDR2 SASEGT, per germline. CDR3 DNA: TGTGCCCGCAGGAGTCTAGCGAACACCGGGGAGCTGTTTTTT. It specifies CARRSLANTGELFF.

This clonotype has more than one count but fewer than ten. The J gene is TRBJ2-7, the V gene TRBV3-1; 12 bases fit TRBD2. The germline CDR1 and CDR2 sequences are LGHDT and YNNKEL (reference sequence). The CDR3 loop spans 14 amino acids. The ends lost 4 bases at V and 8 bases at J; junction bases unmatched: 6. The CDR3 sequence is CASSPLLAGGQQYF. For the CDR3, the DNA is TGTGCCAGCAGCCCTCTGCTAGCGGGAGGGCAGCAGTACTTC.

Only a few counts were recorded for this clonotype. The V gene is TRBV3-1, the J gene TRBJ1-3, with D perhaps matching TRBD1 (5 bases). Germline CDR1 reads LGHDT; CDR2 reads YNNKEL (reference sequence). The CDR3 totals 19 residues. Between the trimmed V and J ends, which lost 0 bases and 2 bases, there was a span of 20 bases. The CDR3 sequence is CASSQDPRVGDKAGNTIYF. CDR3 DNA: TGTGCCAGCAGCCAAGATCCCAGGGTAGGAGATAAGGCTGGAAACACCATATATTTT.

In this sample, this clonotype turned up many times. The V and J genes are TRBV7-6 and TRBJ2-7, with D possibly TRBD1 on 6 matching bases. Trimming stripped 5 bases from V and 0 bases from J, with 11 bases between. The length of the CDR3 is 14 residues. Germline V gene sequence: CDR1 SGHVS, CDR2 FNYEAQ. The CDR3 DNA sequence: TGTGCCAGCAGCCAACGGACAGACTCCTACGAGCAGTACTTC. This codes for CASSQRTDSYEQYF. Based on the CDR3 plus reference TRBV7-6 and TRBJ2-7, the full variable domain is GAGVSQSPRYKVTKRGQDVALRCDPISGHVSLYWYRQALGQGPEFLTYFNYEAQQDKSGLPNDRFSAERPEGSISTLTIQRTEQRDSAMYRCASSQRTDSYEQYFGPGTRLTVT.

The chain has TRBV25-1 and TRBJ2-5; D is perhaps TRBD1 or TRBD2 (6 bases each). Germline values: CDR1 MGHDK, CDR2 SYGVNS. Trimming shortened V by 6 bases and J by 5 bases, and 13 bases separated the two germline ends. CDR3 size: 13 residues. CDR3 region: CASSPGAGETQYF. CDR3 in DNA: TGTGCCAGCAGCCCGGGGGCGGGGGAGACCCAGTACTTC.

The sample holds a few counts of this clonotype. The chain couples TRBV6-1 to TRBJ2-2; 9 nucleotides match TRBD2. After removal of 8 bases from V and 5 bases from J, the junction contained 9 bases not matched to a gene. Germline V gene data show CDR1 as MNHNS and CDR2 as SASEGT. The CDR3 sequence is 15 residues long. The CDR3 is CASANSGSYTGELFF. CDR3 nucleotides: TGTGCCAGCGCAAATAGCGGGAGTTATACCGGGGAGCTGTTTTTT.

This clonotype has a handful of counts. The chain is built from TRBV6-2 or TRBV6-3 and TRBJ1-2; D is uncertain. The germline gives CDR1 MNHEY, CDR2 SVGEGT. The CDR3 has 12 amino acids. V was clipped by 10 bases and J by 5 bases, with 14 bases between them. As DNA, the CDR3 is TGTGCCACCGCACGGCCTCAATATGGCTACACCTTC. Its protein is CATARPQYGYTF.

The table lists this clonotype with many counts. The V and J genes are TRBV2 and TRBJ2-7; 9 nucleotides line up with TRBD2. The trim removed 7 bases at V and 2 bases at J, leaving 6 bases unmatched. The germline V gene encodes CDR1 SNHLY and CDR2 FYNNEI. The length of the CDR3 is 14 residues. CDR3 residues: CASIRRGRAYEQYF. The CDR3 region has the DNA TGTGCCAGCATCCGCCGCGGGAGGGCCTACGAGCAGTACTTC.

The rearrangement links TRBV29-1 to TRBJ2-3; D unresolved. CDR1 and CDR2 (germline): SQVTM, ANQGSEA. Trimming pared 3 bases from V and 3 bases from J, leaving 7 bases between. The CDR3 runs to 12 residues. CDR3 sequence reads: CSVELGTDTQYF. In DNA, the CDR3 is TGCAGCGTTGAGTTGGGGACAGATACGCAGTATTTT.

This clonotype was picked up many times. The V gene is TRBV11-1, the J gene TRBJ1-1; D gene uncertain. With 5 bases removed from V and 2 bases from J, the gap between germline ends came to 18 bases. The CDR3 totals 16 residues. CDR1 and CDR2 from the germline V gene are SGHAT and FQDESV (reference sequence). The CDR3 coding sequence is TGTGCCAGCAGCACCGGGGTCCTACTAGGTAACACTGAAGCTTTCTTT. It yields the protein CASSTGVLLGNTEAFF. Drawing the rest from reference TRBV11-1 and TRBJ1-1, the complete variable domain is EAEVAQSPRYKITEKSQAVAFWCDPISGHATLYWYRQILGQGPELLVQFQDESVVDDSQLPKDRFSAERLKGVDSTLKIQPAELGDSAMYLCASSTGVLLGNTEAFFGQGTRLTVV.

The rearrangement joins TRBV3-1 to TRBJ2-6, with TRBD2 identical over 7 bases. V was clipped by 7 bases and J by 2 bases; unmatched bases: 8. Germline V gene data show CDR1 as LGHDT and CDR2 as YNNKEL (reference sequence). The CDR3 loop spans 16 amino acids. CDR3 DNA sequence: TGTGCCAGCACGGGGAGGGTGGGCGCTGGGGCCAACGTCCTGACTTTC. It codes for CASTGRVGAGANVLTF.

This clonotype was seen more than once but under ten times. The gene calls are TRBV19 and TRBJ1-5; D is uncertain. Trimming removed 3 bases at V and 0 bases at J, with 9 bases between. CDR3 length: 15 residues. The germline V gene encodes CDR1 LNHDA and CDR2 SQIVND (reference sequence). The CDR3: CASSIGGNSNQPQHF. The DNA of the CDR3 is TGTGCCAGTAGTATTGGCGGGAATAGCAATCAGCCCCAGCATTTT. Together with reference TRBV19 and TRBJ1-5, the CDR3 gives the full variable domain: DGGITQSPKYLFRKEGQNVTLSCEQNLNHDAMYWYRQDPGQGLRLIYYSQIVNDFQKGDIAEGYSVSREKKESFPLTVTSAQKNPTAFYLCASSIGGNSNQPQHFGDGTRLSIL.

This clonotype was found many times. This sequence joins TRBV2 and TRBJ2-5; 7 positions match TRBD2. Germline trimming cut 6 bases from V and 5 bases from J; bases unmatched to any gene: 15. CDR1 is SNHLY, CDR2 FYNNEI, per germline. The CDR3 is 16 residues long. For the CDR3, the DNA is TGTGCCAGCAGCCAGAACGGGGCGGGAGATGTGGAGACCCAGTACTTC. Translating it yields CASSQNGAGDVETQYF.

This clonotype was recorded many times. V gene TRBV7-2 combines with J gene TRBJ1-1; D uncertain. This CDR3 is built from 15 residues. V lost 1 base to trimming and J lost 1 base, with 10 bases between them. The germline V gene encodes CDR1 SGHTA and CDR2 FQGNSA. The CDR3 DNA follows: TGTGCCAGCAGCTTAGACGGGTGGGGGAACACTGAAGCTTTCTTT. Its protein product is CASSLDGWGNTEAFF.